This TCR beta chain was recovered during a study of CD8+CD57+ T cells in acquired aplastic anemia. Study-level background: Roughly 3.2 ug was the average amount of DNA from sorted CD4+ and CD8+ cells. Study-wide points: Patients and controls shared roughly 31 CD8+ CDR3 sequences, highly expressed in patients.

The V and J ends lost 8 bases and 1 base respectively, with 11 bases between them. CDR1 and CDR2 (germline): SNHLY, FYNNEI. The CDR3 consists of 13 residues. Details on this clonotype: Its antigen is unidentified.

According to the study, genomic DNA was the template for TCR beta VDJ and CDR3 profiling. TCRdb re-called the reads through MiXCR, storing one row per CDR3 protein. The sample includes 130,000 or so distinct CDR3 sequences, approximately 41% of them seen just once. Patients chosen for sequencing had CD8+CD57+ cells that had expanded, as shown by flow cytometry. Patients had not yet gotten any therapy when their blood was taken for sampling. The chain employs TRBV2 and TRBJ1-1; D remains unclear. This clonotype was sampled from a human donor with aplastic anemia. Sequences were obtained from sorted CD4+, CD8+, or CD8+CD57+ T cells (not recorded which) from PBMCs. The CDR3 nucleotides are TGTGCCAGCGGGTGGGCGGAGAACACTGAAGCTTTCTTT. Translated, it gives CASGWAENTEAFF.